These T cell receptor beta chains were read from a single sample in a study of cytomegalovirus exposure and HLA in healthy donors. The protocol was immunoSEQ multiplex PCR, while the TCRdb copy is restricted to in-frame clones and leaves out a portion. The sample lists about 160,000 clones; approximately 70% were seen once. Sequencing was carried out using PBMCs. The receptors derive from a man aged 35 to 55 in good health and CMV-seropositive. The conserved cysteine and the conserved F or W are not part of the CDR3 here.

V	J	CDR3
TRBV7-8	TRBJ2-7	ASSFDISYEQY
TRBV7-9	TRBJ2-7	AGARRDGEQY
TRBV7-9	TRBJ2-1	ASSPRGQGLQYEQF
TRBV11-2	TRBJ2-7	ASSLWTGSSYEQY
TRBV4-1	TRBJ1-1	ASSQGGGGRNTEAF
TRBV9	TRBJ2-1	ASRARGHEDEQF
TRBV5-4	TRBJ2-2	ASKRTNTGELF
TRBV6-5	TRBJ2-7	ASSRVQGASEQY
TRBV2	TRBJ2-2	ASRSGLLGAGELF
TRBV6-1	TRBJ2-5	ASSGGAQETQY
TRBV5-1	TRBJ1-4	ASSLGQGEKLF
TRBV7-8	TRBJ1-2	ASSARRQGRGIIA
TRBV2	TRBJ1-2	ASSPPGQGAGAYGYT
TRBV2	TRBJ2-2	ASSEDRNTGELF
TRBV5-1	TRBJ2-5	ASSPGTGGYQETQY
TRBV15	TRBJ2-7	ATSDIILDEQY
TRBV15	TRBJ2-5	ATSRSPGREETQY
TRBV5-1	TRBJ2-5	ASSRRLAVGGTETQY
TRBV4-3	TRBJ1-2	ASSQDWTYGYT
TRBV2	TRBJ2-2	ASRQGRGGELF
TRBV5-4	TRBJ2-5	ASSPTPGQGIIETQY
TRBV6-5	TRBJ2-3	ASRPQGAKEDTQY
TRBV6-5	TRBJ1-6	ASSYDGQGSDSPLH
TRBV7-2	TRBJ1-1	ASSAGAMNTEAF
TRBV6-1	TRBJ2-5	ASSEPPTSGGAQETQY
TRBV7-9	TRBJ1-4	ASSFGSTFEKLF
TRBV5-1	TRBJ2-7	ASSLDRVYEQY
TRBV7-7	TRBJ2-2	ASRSREAGELF
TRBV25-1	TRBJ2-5	ASSESGGAPLETQY
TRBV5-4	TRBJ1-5	ASSNGGYRGQPQH
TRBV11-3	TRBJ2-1	ASSLGGTRANEQF
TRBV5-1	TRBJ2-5	ASSLEPVVSVETQY
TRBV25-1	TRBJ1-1	ATLRQGSTEAF
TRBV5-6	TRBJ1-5	ASSSQGVPDNQPQH
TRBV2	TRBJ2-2	ASSETGMGPGELF
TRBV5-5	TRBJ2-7	ASSLVSGPGEQY
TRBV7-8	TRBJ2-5	ASSLERRETQY
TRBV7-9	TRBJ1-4	ASSLGGGANEKLF
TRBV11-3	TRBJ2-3	ASSPGHSTDTQY
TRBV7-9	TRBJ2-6	ASSYTGTGGSGANVLT
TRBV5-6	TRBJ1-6	ASSWWDRGGSPLH
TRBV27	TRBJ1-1	ASRDRGLDTEAF
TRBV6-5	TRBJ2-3	ASSSPTGDTDTQY
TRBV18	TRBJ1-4	ASSPRQATEEKLF
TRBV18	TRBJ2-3	ASSPRRDDTDTQY
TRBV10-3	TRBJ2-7	AISESTVREQY